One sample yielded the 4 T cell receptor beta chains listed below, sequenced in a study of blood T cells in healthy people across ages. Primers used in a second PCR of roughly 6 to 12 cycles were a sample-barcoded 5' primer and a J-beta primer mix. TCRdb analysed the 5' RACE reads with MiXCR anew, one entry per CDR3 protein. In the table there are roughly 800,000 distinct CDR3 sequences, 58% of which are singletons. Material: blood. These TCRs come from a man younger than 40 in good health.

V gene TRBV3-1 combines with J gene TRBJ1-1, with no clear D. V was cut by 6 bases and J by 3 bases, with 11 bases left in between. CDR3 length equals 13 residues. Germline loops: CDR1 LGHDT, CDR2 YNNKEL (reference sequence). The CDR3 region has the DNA TGTGCCAGCAGTCGGACCAAGGACACTGAAGCTTTCTTT. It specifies CASSRTKDTEAFF. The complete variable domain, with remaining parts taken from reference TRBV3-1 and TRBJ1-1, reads DTAVSQTPKYLVTQMGNDKSIKCEQNLGHDTMYWYKQDSKKFLKIMFSYNNKELIINETVPNRFSPKSPDKAHLNLHINSLELGDSAVYFCASSRTKDTEAFFGQGTRLTVV.

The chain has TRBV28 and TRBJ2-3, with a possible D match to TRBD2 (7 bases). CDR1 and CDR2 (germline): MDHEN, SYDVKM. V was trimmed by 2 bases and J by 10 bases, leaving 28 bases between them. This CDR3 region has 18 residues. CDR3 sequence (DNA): TGTGCCAGCAGTTTAGCCCCTGGGAGCCGAAGGGGGGGCAGGTCGCAGTATTTT. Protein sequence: CASSLAPGSRRGGRSQYF.

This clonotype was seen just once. The CDR3 here is CAWSVGRSSHPETQYF. For the CDR3, the DNA is TGTGCCTGGAGTGTAGGTCGGTCTAGCCATCCGGAGACCCAGTACTTC. The chain employs TRBV30 and TRBJ2-7; possibly TRBD2 for D (5 bases). The end of the DNA aligns better with TRBJ2-5, so the J call may be wrong. Germline CDR1 and CDR2: GTSNPN and SVGIG (reference sequence). The CDR3 spans 16 residues.

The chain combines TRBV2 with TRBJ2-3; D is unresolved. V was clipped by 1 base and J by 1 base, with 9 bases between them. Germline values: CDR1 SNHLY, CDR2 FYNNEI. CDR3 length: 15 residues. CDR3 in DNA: TGTGCCAGCAGTGAAGAGAGGCAGGGCACAGATACGCAGTATTTT. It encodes CASSEERQGTDTQYF. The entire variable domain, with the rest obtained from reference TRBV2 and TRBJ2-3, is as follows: EPEVTQTPSHQVTQMGQEVILRCVPISNHLYFYWYRQILGQKVEFLVSFYNNEISEKSEIFDDQFSVERPDGSNFTLKIRSTKLEDSAMYFCASSEERQGTDTQYFGPGTRLTVL.